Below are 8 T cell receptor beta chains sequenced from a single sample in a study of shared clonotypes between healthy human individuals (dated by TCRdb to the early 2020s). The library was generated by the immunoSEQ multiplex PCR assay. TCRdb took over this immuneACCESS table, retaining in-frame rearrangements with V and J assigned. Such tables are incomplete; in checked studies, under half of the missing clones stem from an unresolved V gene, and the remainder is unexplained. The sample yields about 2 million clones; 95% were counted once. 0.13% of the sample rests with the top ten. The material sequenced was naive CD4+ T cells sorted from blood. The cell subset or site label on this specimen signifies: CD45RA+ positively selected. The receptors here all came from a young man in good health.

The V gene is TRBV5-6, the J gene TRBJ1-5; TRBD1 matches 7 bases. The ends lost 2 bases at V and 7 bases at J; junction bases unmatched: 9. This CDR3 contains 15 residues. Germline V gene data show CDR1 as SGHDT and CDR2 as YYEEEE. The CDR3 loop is CASSLGGVGGQPQHF. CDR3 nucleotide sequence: TGTGCCAGCAGCTTAGGGGGCGTAGGTGGACAGCCCCAGCATTTT.

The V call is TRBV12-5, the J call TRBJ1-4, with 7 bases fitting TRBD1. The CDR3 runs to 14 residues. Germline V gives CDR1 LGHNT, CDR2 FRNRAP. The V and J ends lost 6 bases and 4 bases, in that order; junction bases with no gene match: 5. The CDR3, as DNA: TGTGCTAGTGGGTCGGGACAGATTAATGAAAAACTGTTTTTT. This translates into CASGSGQINEKLFF.

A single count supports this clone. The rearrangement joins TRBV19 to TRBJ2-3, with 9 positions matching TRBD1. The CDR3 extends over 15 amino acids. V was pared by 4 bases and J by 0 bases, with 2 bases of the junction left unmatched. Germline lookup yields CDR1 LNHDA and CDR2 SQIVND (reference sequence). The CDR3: CASSKGTGSTDTQYF. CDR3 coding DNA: TGTGCCAGTAGTAAAGGGACAGGGAGCACAGATACGCAGTATTTT.

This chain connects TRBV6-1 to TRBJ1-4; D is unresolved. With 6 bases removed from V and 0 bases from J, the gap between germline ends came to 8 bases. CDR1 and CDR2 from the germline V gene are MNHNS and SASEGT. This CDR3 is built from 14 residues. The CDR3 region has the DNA TGTGCCAGCAGGTTGGATGCAACTAATGAAAAACTGTTTTTT. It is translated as CASRLDATNEKLFF.

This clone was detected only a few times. The CDR3 bases are TGTGCCAGCAGCCCCCTTAGGGACAGGGGGCTCCCAAATTCACCCCTCCACTTT. Protein sequence: CASSPLRDRGLPNSPLHF. The chain joins TRBV21-1 to TRBJ1-6; the table's D call, TRBD1, has no DNA check behind it. TRBV21-1 has pseudogene status. The CDR3 covers 18 residues.

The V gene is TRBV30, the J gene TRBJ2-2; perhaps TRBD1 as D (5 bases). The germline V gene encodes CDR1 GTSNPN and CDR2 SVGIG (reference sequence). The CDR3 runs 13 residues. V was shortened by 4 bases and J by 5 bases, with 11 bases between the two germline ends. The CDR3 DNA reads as TGTGCCTGGACAGGGTCAGGGACCGGGGAGCTGTTTTTT. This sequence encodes CAWTGSGTGELFF.

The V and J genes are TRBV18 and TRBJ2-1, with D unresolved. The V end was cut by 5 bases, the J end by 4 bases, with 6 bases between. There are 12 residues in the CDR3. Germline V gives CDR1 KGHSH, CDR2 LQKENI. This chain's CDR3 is CASSTPYNEQFF. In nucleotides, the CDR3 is TGTGCCAGCTCAACCCCTTACAATGAGCAGTTCTTC.

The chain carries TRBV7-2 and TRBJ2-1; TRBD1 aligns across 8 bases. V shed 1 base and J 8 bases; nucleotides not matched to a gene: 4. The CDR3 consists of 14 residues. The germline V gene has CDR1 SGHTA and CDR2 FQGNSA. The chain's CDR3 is CASSLGQGADEQFF. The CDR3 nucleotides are TGTGCCAGCAGCTTAGGGCAGGGGGCTGATGAGCAGTTCTTC.